This TCR beta chain is drawn from a study of CD8 T cell repertoires and HIV-1 epitope variants. The overall study: Twenty-five autologous and known Gag and Nef epitope variant peptides each stimulated T cells separately.

Using immunoSEQ multiplex PCR, the repertoire was profiled, and TCRdb retains in-frame clones only, with some absent. The table includes 95,000 or so clones, around 75% detected once. As to this clone: What it recognizes is unknown.

The CDR3 runs 15 residues. Germline trimming cut 2 bases from V and 2 bases from J; bases unmatched to any gene: 4. Germline V gene data show CDR1 as SGHNT and CDR2 as YYREEE (reference sequence). General study results and limits: Of 8 or 9 antigen-specific beta clonotypes, six appeared to cross-react with escape variants.

This receptor was identified in a male donor with HIV. Material: uncultured baseline CD8+ T cells from peripheral blood mononuclear cells (PBMCs). The chain is built from TRBV5-4 and TRBJ2-5; TRBD1 aligns across 9 bases. As DNA, the CDR3 is TGTGCCAGCAGCTTAACCGGGACAGGGCAAGAGACCCAGTACTTC. It specifies CASSLTGTGQETQYF. Full variable domain (rest looked up from reference TRBV5-4 and TRBJ2-5): ETGVTQSPTHLIKTRGQQVTLRCSSQSGHNTVSWYQQALGQGPQFIFQYYREEENGRGNFPPRFSGLQFPNYSSELNVNALELDDSALYLCASSLTGTGQETQYFGPGTRLLVL.